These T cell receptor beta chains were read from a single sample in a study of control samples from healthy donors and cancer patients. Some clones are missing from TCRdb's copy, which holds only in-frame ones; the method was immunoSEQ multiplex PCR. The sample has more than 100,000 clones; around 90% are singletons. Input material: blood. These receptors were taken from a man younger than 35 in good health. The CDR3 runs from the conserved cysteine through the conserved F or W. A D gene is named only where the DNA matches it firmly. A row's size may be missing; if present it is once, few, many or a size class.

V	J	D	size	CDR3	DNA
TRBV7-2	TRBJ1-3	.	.	CASSLERFSGNTIYF	TGTGCCAGCAGCTTGGAGCGCTTCTCTGGAAACACCATATATTTT
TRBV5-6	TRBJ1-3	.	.	CASSWGRAGNTIYF	TGTGCCAGCAGCTGGGGAAGGGCAGGAAACACCATATATTTT
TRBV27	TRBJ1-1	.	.	CASSLRGLVTEAFF	TGTGCCAGCAGTTTACGGGGTTTGGTCACTGAAGCTTTCTTT
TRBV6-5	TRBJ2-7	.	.	CASSWGRGSYEQYF	TGTGCCAGCAGTTGGGGCCGCGGTTCCTACGAGCAGTACTTC
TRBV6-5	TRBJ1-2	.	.	CASSNLGGYTF	TGTGCCAGCAGTAATCTGGGGGGCTACACCTTC
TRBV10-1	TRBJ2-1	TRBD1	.	CASNDRAPDEQFF	TGCGCCAGCAACGACAGGGCTCCGGATGAGCAGTTCTTC
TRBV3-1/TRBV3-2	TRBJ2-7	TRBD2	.	CASSRTSGYEQYF	TGTGCCAGCAGCCGGACTAGCGGCTACGAGCAGTACTTC
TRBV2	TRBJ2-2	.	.	CASSDDLAGSGELFF	TGTGCCAGCAGCGATGACTTGGCGGGCAGCGGGGAGCTGTTTTTT
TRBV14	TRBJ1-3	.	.	CASSHLYSSGNTIYF	TGTGCCAGCAGCCACCTGTACAGCTCTGGAAACACCATATATTTT
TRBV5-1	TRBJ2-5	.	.	CASSPSSLETQYF	TGCGCCAGCAGTCCATCTAGTTTGGAGACCCAGTACTTC
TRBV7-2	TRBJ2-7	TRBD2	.	CASSSLAGSSYEQYF	TGTGCCAGCAGTTCCTTAGCGGGGAGCTCCTACGAGCAGTACTTC
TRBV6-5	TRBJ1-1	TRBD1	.	CASSPDRGRNTEAFF	TGTGCCAGCAGCCCGGACAGGGGGCGCAACACTGAAGCTTTCTTT
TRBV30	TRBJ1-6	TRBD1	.	CAWSSRTGARSPLHF	TGTGCCTGGAGTTCTCGGACAGGGGCACGTTCACCCCTCCACTTT
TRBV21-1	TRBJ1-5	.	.	CASSKEGDAQPQHF	TGTGCCAGCAGCAAAGAGGGGGATGCTCAGCCCCAGCATTTT
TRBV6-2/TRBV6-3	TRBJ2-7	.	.	CASSSIHRVPYEQYF	TGTGCCAGCAGTAGCATCCACAGGGTTCCCTACGAGCAGTACTTC
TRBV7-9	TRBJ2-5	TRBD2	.	CASSPGGGQETQYF	TGTGCCAGCAGCCCGGGGGGGGGTCAAGAGACCCAGTACTTC
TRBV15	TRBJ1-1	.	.	CATSEPGTSMNTEAFF	TGTGCCACCAGCGAACCCGGGACGTCGATGAACACTGAAGCTTTCTTT
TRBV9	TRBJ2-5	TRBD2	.	CASSARGGLETQYF	TGTGCCAGCAGCGCCCGCGGGGGGTTAGAGACCCAGTACTTC
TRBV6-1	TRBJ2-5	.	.	CASSEFPYQETQYF	TGTGCCAGCAGTGAATTCCCGTACCAAGAGACCCAGTACTTC
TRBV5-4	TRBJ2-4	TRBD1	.	CASSSPQGVRNIQYF	TGTGCCAGCAGTTCGCCTCAGGGGGTCCGGAACATTCAGTACTTC
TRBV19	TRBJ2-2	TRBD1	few	CASSTTPDRDTGELFF	TGTGCCAGTAGTACCACCCCGGACAGGGACACCGGGGAGCTGTTTTTT
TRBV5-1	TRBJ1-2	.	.	CASSLAWGDYGYTF	TGCGCCAGCAGCTTGGCCTGGGGGGACTATGGCTACACCTTC
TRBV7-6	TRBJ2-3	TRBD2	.	CASSPQGLARDTQYF	TGTGCCAGCAGCCCTCAGGGACTAGCTAGGGATACGCAGTATTTT
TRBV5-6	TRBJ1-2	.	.	CASSSTIWGYTF	TGTGCCAGCAGCTCGACTATCTGGGGCTACACCTTC
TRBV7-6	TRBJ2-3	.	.	CASSLGWDSPTDTQYF	TGTGCCAGCAGCTTAGGCTGGGACTCACCCACAGATACGCAGTATTTT
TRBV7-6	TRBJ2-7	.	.	CASSRARGTFHEQYF	TGTGCCAGCAGCCGGGCCAGGGGAACCTTCCACGAGCAGTACTTC
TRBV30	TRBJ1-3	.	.	CAWSVRGLKGNTIYF	TGTGCCTGGAGTGTACGGGGGCTGAAAGGAAACACCATATATTTT
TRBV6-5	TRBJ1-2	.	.	CASSHDRGDYGYTF	TGTGCCAGCAGCCACGATAGGGGGGACTATGGCTACACCTTC
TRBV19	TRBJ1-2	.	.	CASSQGGLSYTF	TGTGCCAGTTCACAGGGAGGGTTGAGCTACACCTTC
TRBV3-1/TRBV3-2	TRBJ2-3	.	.	CASSQRTGTDTQYF	TGTGCCAGCAGCCAAAGGACGGGCACAGATACGCAGTATTTT
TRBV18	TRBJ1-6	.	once	CASSGQTKPYNSPLHF	TGTGCCAGCTCCGGACAGACCAAACCCTATAATTCACCCCTCCACTTT
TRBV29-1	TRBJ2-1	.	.	CSVSGPNEQFF	TGCAGCGTGTCAGGGCCCAATGAGCAGTTCTTC
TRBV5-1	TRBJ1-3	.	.	CASSASIPTAPSGNTIYF	TGCGCCAGCAGCGCTTCCATCCCGACGGCTCCCTCTGGAAACACCATATATTTT
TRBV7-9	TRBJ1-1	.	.	CASSLGGGKTEAFF	TGTGCCAGCAGCCTTGGAGGGGGAAAAACTGAAGCTTTCTTT
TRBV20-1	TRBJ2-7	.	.	CSASGGEYYEQYF	TGCAGTGCTAGTGGGGGCGAATACTACGAGCAGTACTTC
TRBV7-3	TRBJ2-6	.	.	CASSLTGSSGANVLTF	TGTGCCAGCAGCTTAACAGGGAGCTCTGGGGCCAACGTCCTGACTTTC
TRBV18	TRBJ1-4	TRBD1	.	CASSPLGQGSEKLFF	TGTGCCAGCTCACCATTAGGACAGGGGAGTGAAAAACTGTTTTTT
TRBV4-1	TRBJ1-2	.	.	CASSQDGTDAYGYTF	TGCGCCAGCAGCCAAGATGGGACGGACGCCTATGGCTACACCTTC
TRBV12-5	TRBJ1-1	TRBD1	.	CASGLAVPGQGGMNTEAFF	TGTGCTAGTGGTTTGGCCGTCCCGGGGCAGGGGGGCATGAACACTGAAGCTTTCTTT
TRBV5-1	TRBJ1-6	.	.	CANTREAPLHF	TGCGCCAATACCAGGGAGGCACCCCTCCACTTT
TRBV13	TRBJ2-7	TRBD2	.	CASSSGLAGSYYEQYF	TGTGCCAGCAGTTCCGGACTAGCGGGGAGTTACTACGAGCAGTACTTC
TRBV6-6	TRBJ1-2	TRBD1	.	CASSYGRQGIYGYTF	TGTGCCAGCAGTTACGGTCGACAGGGGATCTATGGCTACACCTTC
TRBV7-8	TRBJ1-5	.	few	CASSSAVNQPQHF	TGTGCCAGCAGCTCGGCGGTCAATCAGCCCCAGCATTTT
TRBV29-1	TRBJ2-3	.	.	CSVAGQRPSTDTQYF	TGCAGCGTCGCGGGACAGCGACCTAGCACAGATACGCAGTATTTT
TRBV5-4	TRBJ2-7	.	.	CASSMEADEQYF	TGTGCCAGCAGCATGGAAGCTGATGAGCAGTACTTC